This T cell receptor (beta chain) is from a study of STAT5B mutations in CD4+ large granular lymphocyte leukemia. Study-wide results and caveats: TRBV06-family usage was enriched in top patient clones (8/27) versus controls (2/35).

TCRdb keeps only in-frame clones here, not all; method: immunoSEQ multiplex PCR. The sample carries 25,000 to 35,000 clones, about two thirds recorded once. The V gene's germline CDR1 is SGHNT and CDR2 YENEEA. This CDR3 spans 11 amino acids. Concerning this clone: Its antigen is currently unknown. The junction differs from germline at one of its ends, possibly a read error. This sample includes further DNA sequences coding for the same CDR3.

Sequencing was carried out using CD4+ T cells from blood buffy coats. The rearrangement links TRBV11-3 to TRBJ2-1, with D unresolved. This sequence originates from a human donor in good health. In DNA form, the CDR3 reads TGTGCCAGCAGCTTATCCGCTGAGCAATTCTTC. Translating it yields CASSLSAEQFF.